This T cell receptor (beta chain) originates from a study of T cell responses to AZD1222 COVID-19 vaccine. V lost 9 bases, J lost 4 bases, and 19 bases lay in between. Germline V gene data show CDR1 as WSHSY and CDR2 as SAAADI. This CDR3 has 14 residues. This clone was observed once. Its matching antigen is unknown. Regarding the study as a whole: Donors in the cohort were predominantly white British and more often female, and clonal diversity was possibly underestimated. None of the repertoires were sampled until the peak T cell response had passed.

Repertoires were generated with immunoSEQ multiplex PCR, while TCRdb's copy carries only in-frame clones and drops some. Of about 56,000 clones in the sample, roughly three quarters were seen once. This material consisted of peripheral blood, taken 28 days after the second AZD1222 dose. The chain links TRBV10-2 to TRBJ2-7, with unresolved D. The sequence came from an adult who received the AZD1222 COVID-19 vaccine. For the CDR3, the DNA is TGCGCCAGTCGCGATGTAGTAGGACCTTACGAGCAGTACTTC. The encoded protein is CASRDVVGPYEQYF.